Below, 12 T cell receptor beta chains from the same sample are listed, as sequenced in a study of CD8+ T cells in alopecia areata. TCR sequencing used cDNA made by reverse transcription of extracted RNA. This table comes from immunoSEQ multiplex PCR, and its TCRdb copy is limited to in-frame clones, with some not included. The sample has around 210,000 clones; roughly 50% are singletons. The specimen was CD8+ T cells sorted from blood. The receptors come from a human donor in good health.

CDR3 sequence reads: CASSLSGGETQYF. The DNA of the CDR3 is TGTGCCAGCAGCTTATCAGGGGGTGAGACCCAGTACTTC. The V and J genes are TRBV7-9 and TRBJ2-5; 7 nucleotides match TRBD1. The ends lost 2 bases at V and 5 bases at J; junction bases unmatched: 2. Germline values: CDR1 SEHNR, CDR2 FQNEAQ (reference sequence). This CDR3 is built from 13 residues.

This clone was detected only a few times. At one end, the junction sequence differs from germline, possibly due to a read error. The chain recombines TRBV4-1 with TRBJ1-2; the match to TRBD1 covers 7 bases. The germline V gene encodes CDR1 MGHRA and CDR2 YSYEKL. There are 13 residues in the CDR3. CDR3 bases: TGCGCCAGCAGCCAAGTAAACGGCCGGGACAGTGACTTC. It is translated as CASSQVNGRDSDF.

The CDR3 bases are TGTGCCAGCAGTCCCTTAGCAGGCGAAGAGCAGTTCTTC. Amino acids: CASSPLAGEEQFF. The gene calls are TRBV16 and TRBJ2-1; D is undetermined. CDR1 KGHSY and CDR2 FQNENV come from the germline V gene. The V and J ends lost 6 bases and 10 bases respectively, with 16 bases between them. CDR3 length: 13 residues.

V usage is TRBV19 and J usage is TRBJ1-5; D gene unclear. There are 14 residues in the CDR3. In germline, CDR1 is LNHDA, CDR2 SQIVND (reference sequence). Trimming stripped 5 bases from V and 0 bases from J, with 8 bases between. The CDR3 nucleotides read TGTGCCAGTAGTCCCGACGCTAGCAATCAGCCCCAGCATTTT. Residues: CASSPDASNQPQHF.

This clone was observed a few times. CDR3 DNA sequence: TGTGCCAGCAGCTGGGGACCCGAGGGGGTGCAGTACTTC. Translation gives CASSWGPEGVQYF. The V gene is TRBV7-9, the J gene TRBJ2-7; weak D call: TRBD1 (6 bases). CDR3 size: 13 residues. V was trimmed by 4 bases and J by 9 bases, leaving 16 bases between them. Germline loops: CDR1 SEHNR, CDR2 FQNEAQ (reference sequence).

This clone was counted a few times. As DNA, the CDR3 is TGCGCCAGCAGCCAAGGGGGACAGTTGGCTTTCTTT. It is translated as CASSQGGQLAFF. This sequence joins TRBV4-1 and TRBJ1-1, with TRBD1 matching 7 bases. The CDR3 loop spans 12 amino acids. Germline-derived CDR1 and CDR2 are MGHRA and YSYEKL. J gave up 11 bases and V 1 base, and 4 bases lay outside the gene matches.

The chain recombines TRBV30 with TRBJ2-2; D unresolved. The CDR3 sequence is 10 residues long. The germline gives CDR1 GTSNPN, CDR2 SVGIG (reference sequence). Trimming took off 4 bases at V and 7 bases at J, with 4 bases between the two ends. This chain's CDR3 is CAWKGGELFF. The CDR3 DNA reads TGTGCCTGGAAGGGCGGGGAGCTGTTTTTT.

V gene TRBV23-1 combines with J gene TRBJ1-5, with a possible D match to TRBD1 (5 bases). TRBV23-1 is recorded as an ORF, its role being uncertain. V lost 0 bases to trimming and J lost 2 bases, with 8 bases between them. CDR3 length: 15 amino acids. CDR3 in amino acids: CASSQSWDGNQPQHF. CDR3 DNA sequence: TGCGCCAGCAGTCAATCATGGGACGGCAATCAGCCCCAGCATTTT.

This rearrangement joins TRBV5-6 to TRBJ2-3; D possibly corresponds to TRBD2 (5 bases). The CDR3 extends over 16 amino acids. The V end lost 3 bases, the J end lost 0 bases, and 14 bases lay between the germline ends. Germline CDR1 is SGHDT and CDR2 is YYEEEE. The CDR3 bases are TGTGCCAGCAGCTCGACGATAGCGACCAGCACAGATACGCAGTATTTT. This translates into CASSSTIATSTDTQYF.

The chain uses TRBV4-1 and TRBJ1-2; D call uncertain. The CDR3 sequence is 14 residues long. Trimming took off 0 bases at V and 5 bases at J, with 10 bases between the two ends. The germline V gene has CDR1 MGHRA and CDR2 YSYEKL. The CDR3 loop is CASSQEGSSYGYTF. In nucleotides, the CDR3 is TGCGCCAGCAGCCAAGAAGGCAGCTCTTATGGCTACACCTTC.

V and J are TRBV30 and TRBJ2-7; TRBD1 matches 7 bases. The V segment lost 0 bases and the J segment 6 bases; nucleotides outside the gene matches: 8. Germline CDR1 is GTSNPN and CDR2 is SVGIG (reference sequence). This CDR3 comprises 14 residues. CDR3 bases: TGTGCCTGGAGTGTAGTGACAGGGTTCTCCGAGCAGTACTTC. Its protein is CAWSVVTGFSEQYF.

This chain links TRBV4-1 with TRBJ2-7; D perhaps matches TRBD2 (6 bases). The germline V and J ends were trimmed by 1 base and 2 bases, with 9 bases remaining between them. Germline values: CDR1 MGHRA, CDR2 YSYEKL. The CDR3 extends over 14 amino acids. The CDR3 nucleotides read TGCGCCAGCAGCCAAGTCCGGGGGACCTACGAGCAGTACTTC. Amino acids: CASSQVRGTYEQYF.